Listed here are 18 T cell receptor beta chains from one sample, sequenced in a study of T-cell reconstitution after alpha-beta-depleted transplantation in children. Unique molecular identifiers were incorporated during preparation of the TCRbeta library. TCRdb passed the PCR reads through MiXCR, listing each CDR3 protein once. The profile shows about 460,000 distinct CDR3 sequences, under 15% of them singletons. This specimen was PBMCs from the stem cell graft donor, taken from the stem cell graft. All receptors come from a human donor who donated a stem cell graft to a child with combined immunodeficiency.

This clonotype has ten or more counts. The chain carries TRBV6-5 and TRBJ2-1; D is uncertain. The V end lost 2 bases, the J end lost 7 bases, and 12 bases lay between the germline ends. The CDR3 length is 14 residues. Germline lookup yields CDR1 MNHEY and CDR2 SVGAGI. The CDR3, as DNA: TGTGCCAGCAGTTACGGGCCTAATAGAAATGAGCAGTTCTTC. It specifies CASSYGPNRNEQFF.

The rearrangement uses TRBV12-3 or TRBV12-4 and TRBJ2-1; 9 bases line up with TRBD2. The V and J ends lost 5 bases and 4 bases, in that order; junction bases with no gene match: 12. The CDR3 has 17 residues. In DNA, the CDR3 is TGTGCCAGCAGTCCGGGCGGCGGGGGGGGCTCGTACAATGAGCAGTTCTTC. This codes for CASSPGGGGGSYNEQFF.

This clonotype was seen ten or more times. This CDR3 is CASSQAQDREFGYTF. The DNA for the CDR3 is TGTGCCAGCAGCCAAGCTCAAGACAGGGAATTTGGCTACACCTTC. This sequence joins TRBV4-2 and TRBJ1-2; TRBD1 agrees at 7 bases. CDR1 LGHNA and CDR2 YNFKEQ come from the germline V gene. Germline trimming cut 1 base from V and 7 bases from J; bases unmatched to any gene: 9. The CDR3 runs 15 residues.

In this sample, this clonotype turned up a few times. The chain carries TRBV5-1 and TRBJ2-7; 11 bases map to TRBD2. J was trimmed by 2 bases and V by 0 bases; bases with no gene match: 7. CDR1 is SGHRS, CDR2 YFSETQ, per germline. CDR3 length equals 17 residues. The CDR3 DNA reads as TGCGCCAGCAGCTTGGAGCTAGCGGGAGGAGGGACCTACGAGCAGTACTTC. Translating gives CASSLELAGGGTYEQYF.

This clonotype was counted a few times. DNA for the CDR3: TGTGCCAGCAGTTTTACCCGGGACACAGATTCCTACGAGCAGTACTTC. Residues: CASSFTRDTDSYEQYF. The chain has TRBV28 and TRBJ2-7, with a weak D call TRBD1 (6 bases). Trimming cost V 3 bases and J 1 base, with 16 bases left between them. The germline gives CDR1 MDHEN, CDR2 SYDVKM. The CDR3 runs 16 residues.

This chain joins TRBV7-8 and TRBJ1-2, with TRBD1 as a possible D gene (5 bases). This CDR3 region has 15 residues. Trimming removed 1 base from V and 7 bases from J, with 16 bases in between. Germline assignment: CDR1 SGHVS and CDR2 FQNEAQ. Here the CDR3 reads CASSLGPRVVGGYTF. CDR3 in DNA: TGTGCCAGCAGCTTAGGACCCAGGGTCGTAGGTGGCTACACCTTC.

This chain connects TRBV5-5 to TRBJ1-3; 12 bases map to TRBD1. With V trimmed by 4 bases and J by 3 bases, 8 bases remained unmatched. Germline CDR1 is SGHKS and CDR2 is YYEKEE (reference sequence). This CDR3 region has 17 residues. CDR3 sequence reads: CASSDPGQGALGNTIYF. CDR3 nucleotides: TGTGCCAGCAGCGATCCGGGACAGGGGGCGCTTGGAAACACCATATATTTT.

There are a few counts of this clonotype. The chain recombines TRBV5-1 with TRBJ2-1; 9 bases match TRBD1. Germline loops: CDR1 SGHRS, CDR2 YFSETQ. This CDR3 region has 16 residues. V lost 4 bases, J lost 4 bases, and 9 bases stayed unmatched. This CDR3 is CASSPGIGQGYNEQFF. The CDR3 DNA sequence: TGCGCCAGCAGCCCGGGGATTGGACAGGGGTACAATGAGCAGTTCTTC. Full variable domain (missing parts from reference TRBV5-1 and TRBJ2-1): KAGVTQTPRYLIKTRGQQVTLSCSPISGHRSVSWYQQTPGQGLQFLFEYFSETQRNKGNFPGRFSGRQFSNSRSEMNVSTLELGDSALYLCASSPGIGQGYNEQFFGPGTRLTVL.

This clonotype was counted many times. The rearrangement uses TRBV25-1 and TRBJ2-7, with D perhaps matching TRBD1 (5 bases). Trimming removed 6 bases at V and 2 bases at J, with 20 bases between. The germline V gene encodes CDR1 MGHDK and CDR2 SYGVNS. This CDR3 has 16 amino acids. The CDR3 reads CASSNTVGHHAYEQYF. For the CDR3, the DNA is TGTGCCAGCAGCAACACCGTCGGACACCATGCCTACGAGCAGTACTTC.

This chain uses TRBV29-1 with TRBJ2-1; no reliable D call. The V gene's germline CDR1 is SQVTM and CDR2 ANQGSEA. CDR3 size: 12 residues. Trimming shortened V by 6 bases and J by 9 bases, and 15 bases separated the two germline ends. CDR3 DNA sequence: TGCAGCGTAAACCGGGCCTCGGGTGAGCAGTTCTTC. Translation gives CSVNRASGEQFF.

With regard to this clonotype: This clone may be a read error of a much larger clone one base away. As DNA, the CDR3 is TGTGCCATCACGCCCGGGACTAGCACAGATACGCAGTATTTT. Amino acid sequence: CAITPGTSTDTQYF. The gene calls are TRBV9 and TRBJ2-3; D is possibly TRBD2 (6 bases). Germline CDR1 and CDR2: SGDLS and YYNGEE. V shed 9 bases and J shed 0 bases, with 14 bases lying between them. The length of the CDR3 is 14 residues.

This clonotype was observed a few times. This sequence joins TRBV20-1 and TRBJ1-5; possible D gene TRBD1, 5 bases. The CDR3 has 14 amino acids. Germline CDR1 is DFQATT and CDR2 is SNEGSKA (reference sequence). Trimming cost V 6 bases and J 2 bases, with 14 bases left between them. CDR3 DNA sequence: TGCAGTGCACGGGACGGTGGAGGCAATCAGCCCCAGCATTTT. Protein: CSARDGGGNQPQHF.

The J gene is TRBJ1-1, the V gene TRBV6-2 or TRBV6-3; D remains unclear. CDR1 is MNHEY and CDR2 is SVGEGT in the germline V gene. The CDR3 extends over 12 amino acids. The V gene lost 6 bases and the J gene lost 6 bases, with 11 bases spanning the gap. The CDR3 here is CASRPQIPEAFF. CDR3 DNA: TGTGCCAGCAGACCACAGATACCTGAAGCTTTCTTT.

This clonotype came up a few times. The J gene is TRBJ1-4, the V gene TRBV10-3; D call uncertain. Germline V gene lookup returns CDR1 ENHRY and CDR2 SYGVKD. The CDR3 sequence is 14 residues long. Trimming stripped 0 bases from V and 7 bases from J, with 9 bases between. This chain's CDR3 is CAISESTGGEKLFF. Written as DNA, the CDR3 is TGTGCCATCAGTGAGTCAACGGGTGGTGAAAAACTGTTTTTT.

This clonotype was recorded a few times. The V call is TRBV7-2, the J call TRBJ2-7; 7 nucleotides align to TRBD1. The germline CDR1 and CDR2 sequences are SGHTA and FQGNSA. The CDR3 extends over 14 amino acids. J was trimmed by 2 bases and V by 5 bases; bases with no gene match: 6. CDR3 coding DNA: TGTGCCAGCAGCCCCTACAGGGGTACCTACGAGCAGTACTTC. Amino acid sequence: CASSPYRGTYEQYF.

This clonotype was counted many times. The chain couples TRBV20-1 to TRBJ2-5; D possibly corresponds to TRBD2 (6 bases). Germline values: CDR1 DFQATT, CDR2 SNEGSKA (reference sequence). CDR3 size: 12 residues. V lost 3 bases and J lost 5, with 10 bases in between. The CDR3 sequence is CSASSGRETQYF. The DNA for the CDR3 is TGCAGTGCTAGCTCTGGGAGGGAGACCCAGTACTTC.

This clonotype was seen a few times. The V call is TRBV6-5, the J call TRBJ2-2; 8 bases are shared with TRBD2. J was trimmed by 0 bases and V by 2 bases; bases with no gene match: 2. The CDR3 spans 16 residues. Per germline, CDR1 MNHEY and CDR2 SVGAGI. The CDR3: CASSYLAGSNTGELFF. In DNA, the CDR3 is TGTGCCAGCAGTTACCTAGCGGGTTCGAACACCGGGGAGCTGTTTTTT.

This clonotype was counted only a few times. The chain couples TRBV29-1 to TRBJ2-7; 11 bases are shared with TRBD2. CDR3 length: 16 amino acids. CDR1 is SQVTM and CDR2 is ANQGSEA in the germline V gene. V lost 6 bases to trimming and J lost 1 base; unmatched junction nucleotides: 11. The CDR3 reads CSVSGLAAKLSYEQYF. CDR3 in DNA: TGCAGCGTCTCGGGACTAGCGGCGAAACTTTCCTACGAGCAGTACTTC.